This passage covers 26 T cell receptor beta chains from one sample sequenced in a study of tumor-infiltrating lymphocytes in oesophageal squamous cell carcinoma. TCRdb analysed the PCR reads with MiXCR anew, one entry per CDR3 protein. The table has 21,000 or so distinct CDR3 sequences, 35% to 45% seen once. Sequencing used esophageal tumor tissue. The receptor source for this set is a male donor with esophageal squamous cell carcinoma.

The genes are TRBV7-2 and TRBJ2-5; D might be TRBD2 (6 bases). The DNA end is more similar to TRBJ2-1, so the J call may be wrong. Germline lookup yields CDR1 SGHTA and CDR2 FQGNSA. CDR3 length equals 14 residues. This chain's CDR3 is CASSPQRALNEQFF. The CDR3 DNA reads TGTGCCAGCAGTCCTCAGCGGGCCCTCAATGAGCAGTTCTTC.

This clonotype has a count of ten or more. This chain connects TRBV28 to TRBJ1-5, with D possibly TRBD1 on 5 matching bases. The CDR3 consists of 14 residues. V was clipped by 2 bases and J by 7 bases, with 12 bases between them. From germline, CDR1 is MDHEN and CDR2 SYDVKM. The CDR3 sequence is CASSLPAGNQPQHF. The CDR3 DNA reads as TGTGCCAGCAGTTTACCGGCAGGGAACCAGCCCCAGCATTTT.

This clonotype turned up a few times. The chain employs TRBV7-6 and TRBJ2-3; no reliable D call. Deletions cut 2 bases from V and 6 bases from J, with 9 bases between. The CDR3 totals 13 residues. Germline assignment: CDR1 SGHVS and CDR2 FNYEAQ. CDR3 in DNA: TGTGCCAGCAGCTTAATCTTCTGGGATACGCAGTATTTT. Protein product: CASSLIFWDTQYF.

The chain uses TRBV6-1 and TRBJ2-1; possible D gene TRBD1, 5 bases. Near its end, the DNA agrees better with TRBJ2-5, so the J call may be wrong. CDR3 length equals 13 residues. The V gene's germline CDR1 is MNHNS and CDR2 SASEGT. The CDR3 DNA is TGTGCCAGCAGTTACCAAGGGGCGGAGACCCAGTACTTC. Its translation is CASSYQGAETQYF.

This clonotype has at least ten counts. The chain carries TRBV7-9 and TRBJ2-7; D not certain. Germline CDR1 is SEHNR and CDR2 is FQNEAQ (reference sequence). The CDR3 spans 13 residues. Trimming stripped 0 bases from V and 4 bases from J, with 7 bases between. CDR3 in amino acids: CASSLASRYEQYF. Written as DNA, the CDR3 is TGTGCCAGCAGCTTAGCTAGTAGGTACGAGCAGTACTTC.

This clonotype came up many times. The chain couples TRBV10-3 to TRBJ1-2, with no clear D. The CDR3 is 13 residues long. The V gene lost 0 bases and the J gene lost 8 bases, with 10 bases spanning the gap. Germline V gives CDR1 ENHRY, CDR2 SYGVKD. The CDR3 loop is CAISESTGSGYTF. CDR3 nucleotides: TGTGCCATCAGTGAGTCCACCGGCAGCGGCTACACCTTC.

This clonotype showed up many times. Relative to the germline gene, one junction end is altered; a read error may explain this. CDR3 coding DNA: TGTGCCAGCAGCCAAGGACAGGGAGGGTTTTTT. Translation gives CASSQGQGGFF. The chain has TRBV28 and TRBJ1-5; 8 bases fit TRBD1. Germline V gene sequence: CDR1 MDHEN, CDR2 SYDVKM. The CDR3 is 11 amino acids.

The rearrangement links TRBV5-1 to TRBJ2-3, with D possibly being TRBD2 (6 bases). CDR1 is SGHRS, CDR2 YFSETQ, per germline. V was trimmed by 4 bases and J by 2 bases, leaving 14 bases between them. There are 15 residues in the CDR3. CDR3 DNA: TGCGCCAGCAGCGTGGCTAGCGTGTCCACAGATACGCAGTATTTT. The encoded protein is CASSVASVSTDTQYF.

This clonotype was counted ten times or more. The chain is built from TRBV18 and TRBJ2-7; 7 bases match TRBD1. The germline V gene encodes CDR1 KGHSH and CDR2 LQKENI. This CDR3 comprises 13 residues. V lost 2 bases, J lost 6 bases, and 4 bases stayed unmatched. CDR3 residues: CASSPGQDREQYF. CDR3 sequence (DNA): TGTGCCAGCTCACCAGGACAGGATCGCGAGCAGTACTTC.

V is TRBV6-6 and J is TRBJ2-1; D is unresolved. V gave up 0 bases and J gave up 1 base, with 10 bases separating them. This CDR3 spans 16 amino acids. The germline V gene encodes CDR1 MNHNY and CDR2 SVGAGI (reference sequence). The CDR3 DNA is TGTGCCAGCAGTTACTCCTTGCCTGAATCCTACAATGAGCAGTTCTTC. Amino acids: CASSYSLPESYNEQFF.

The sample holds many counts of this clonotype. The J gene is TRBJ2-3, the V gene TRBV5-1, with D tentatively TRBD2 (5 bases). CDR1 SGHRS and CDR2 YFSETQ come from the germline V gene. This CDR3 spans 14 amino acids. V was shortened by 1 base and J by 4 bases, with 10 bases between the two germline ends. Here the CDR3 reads CASSLKVGADTQYF. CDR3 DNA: TGCGCCAGCAGCTTGAAGGTCGGGGCAGATACGCAGTATTTT.

The CDR3 nucleotides are TGTGCCATCAGTGAGTCGAGCACAGGGGGGACCGGGGAGCTGCATTTT. Its protein product is CAISESSTGGTGELHF. This chain joins TRBV10-3 and TRBJ1-5, with TRBD1 matching 8 bases. Germline V gene data show CDR1 as ENHRY and CDR2 as SYGVKD. The CDR3 loop spans 16 amino acids. Trimming at V came to 0 bases and at J to 15 bases, leaving 16 bases not matched to a gene.

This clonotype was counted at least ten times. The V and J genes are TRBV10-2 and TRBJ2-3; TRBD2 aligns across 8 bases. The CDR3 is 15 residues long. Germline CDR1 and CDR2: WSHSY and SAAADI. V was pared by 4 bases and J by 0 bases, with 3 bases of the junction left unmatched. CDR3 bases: TGCGCCAGCAGTGCACGCGGGGGGAGCACAGATACGCAGTATTTT. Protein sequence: CASSARGGSTDTQYF.

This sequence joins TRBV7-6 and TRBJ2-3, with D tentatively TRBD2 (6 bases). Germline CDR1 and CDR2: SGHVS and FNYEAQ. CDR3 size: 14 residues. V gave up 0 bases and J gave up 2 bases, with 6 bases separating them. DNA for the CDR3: TGTGCCAGCAGCTTAGCGGGACTCACAGATACGCAGTATTTT. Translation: CASSLAGLTDTQYF.

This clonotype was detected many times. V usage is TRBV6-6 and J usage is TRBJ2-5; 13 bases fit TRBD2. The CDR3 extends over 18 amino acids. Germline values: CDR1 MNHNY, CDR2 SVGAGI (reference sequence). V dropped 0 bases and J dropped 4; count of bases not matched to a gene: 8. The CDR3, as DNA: TGTGCCAGCAGTTACTCAGGACTAGCGGGAGAAGGCGCAGAGACCCAGTACTTC. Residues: CASSYSGLAGEGAETQYF.

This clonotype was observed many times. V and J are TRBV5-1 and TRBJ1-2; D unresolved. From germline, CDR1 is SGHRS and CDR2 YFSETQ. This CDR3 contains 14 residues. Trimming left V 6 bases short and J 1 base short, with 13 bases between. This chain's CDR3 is CASNQGDNNYGYTF. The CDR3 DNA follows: TGCGCCAGCAACCAAGGCGACAATAACTATGGCTACACCTTC.

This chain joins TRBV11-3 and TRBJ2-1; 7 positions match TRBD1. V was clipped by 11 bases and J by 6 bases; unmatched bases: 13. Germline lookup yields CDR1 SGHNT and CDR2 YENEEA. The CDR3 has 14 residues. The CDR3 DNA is TGTGCCCCTAACCGGGACAGCGTGGTCAATGAGCAGTTCTTC. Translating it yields CAPNRDSVVNEQFF.

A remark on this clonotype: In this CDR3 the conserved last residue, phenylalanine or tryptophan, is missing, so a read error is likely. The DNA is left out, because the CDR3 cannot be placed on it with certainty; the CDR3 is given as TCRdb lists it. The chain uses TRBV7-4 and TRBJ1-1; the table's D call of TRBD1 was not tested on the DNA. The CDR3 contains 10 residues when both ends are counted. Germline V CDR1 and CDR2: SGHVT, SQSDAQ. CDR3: CASSLATGRY.

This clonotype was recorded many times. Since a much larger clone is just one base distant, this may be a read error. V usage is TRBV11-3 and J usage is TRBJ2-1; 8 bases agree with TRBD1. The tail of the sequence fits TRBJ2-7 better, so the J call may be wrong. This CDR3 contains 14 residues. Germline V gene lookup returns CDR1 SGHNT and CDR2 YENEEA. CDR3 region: CASSFSGTGNEQYF. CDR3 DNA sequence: TGTGCCAGCAGCTTTTCCGGGACAGGCAATGAGCAGTACTTC.

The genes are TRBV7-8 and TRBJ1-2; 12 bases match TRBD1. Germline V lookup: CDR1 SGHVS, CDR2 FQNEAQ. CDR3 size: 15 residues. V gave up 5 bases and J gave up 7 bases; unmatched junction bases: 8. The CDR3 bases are TGTGCCAGCAGCCAGGAGGGACAGGGGGCTGGTGGCTACACCTTC. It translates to CASSQEGQGAGGYTF.

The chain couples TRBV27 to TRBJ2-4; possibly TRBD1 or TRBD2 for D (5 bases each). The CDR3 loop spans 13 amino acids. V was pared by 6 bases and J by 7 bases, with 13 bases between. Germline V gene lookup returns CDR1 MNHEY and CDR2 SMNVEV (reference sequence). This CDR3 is CASSWDGSNIQYF. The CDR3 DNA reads TGTGCCAGCAGCTGGGACGGATCGAACATTCAGTACTTC.

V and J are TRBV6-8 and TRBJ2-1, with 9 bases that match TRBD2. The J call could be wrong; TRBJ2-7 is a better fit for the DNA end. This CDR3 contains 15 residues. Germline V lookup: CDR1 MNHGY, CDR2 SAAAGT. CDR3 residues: CASRDPSGINNEQYF. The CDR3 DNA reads TGTGCCAGCAGAGATCCTAGCGGGATTAACAATGAGCAGTACTTC.

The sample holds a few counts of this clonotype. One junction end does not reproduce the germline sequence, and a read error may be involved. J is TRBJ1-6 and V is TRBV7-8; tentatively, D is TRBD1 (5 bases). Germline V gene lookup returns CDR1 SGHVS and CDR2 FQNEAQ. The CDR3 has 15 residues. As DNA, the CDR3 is TGTGCCAGCAGCTTGGGGACCCTGGGCAATTCACCCCTCCACTTC. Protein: CASSLGTLGNSPLHF.

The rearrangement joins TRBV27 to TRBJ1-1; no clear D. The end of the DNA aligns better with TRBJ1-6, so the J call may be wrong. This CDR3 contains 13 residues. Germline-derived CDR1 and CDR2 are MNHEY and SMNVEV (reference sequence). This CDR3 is CASSLSHIFPLHF. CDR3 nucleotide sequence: TGTGCCAGCAGTTTAAGCCACATTTTTCCCCTCCACTTT.

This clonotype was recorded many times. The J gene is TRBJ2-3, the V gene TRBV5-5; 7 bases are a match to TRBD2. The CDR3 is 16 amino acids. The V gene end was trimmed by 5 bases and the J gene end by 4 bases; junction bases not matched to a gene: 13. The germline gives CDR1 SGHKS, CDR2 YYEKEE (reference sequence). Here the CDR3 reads CASSGFGSGSSDTQYF. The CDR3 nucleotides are TGTGCCAGCAGTGGCTTTGGTAGCGGGTCCTCAGATACGCAGTATTTT.

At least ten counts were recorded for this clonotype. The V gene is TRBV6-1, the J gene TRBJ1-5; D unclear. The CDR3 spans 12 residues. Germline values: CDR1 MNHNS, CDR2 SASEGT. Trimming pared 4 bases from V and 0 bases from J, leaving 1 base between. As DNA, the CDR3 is TGTGCCAGCAGTGTTAGCAATCAGCCCCAGCATTTT. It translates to CASSVSNQPQHF.